The clone carrying this TCR beta chain was observed a few times. Methods used by the authors: Reference gene primer amplification gave estimated nucleated cell counts. TCRdb's copy holds only in-frame clones and misses some; the assay was immunoSEQ multiplex PCR. V, J and clone size were drawn from that table, and D and trimming were deduced from the DNA. This table has roughly 130,000 clones, 80% to 85% appearing once. The data originate from a study of blood T cell repertoires in COVID-19. Study at large: PBMCs, B-cell-depleted T cells, or T cells were the source of the cDNA or gDNA that made up the material.

Individuals drawn from some 25 US areas were roughly 18 to 95 years old. Sequenced: PBMCs or T cells enriched from blood (not recorded which). This receptor was taken from a woman under 40 who had recovered from COVID-19.

The DNA for the CDR3 is TGTGCCAGCAGCTCCGCTGCAGCCTATAATTCACCCCTCCACTTT. It encodes CASSSAAAYNSPLHF. The V gene is TRBV7-2, the J gene TRBJ1-6; D uncertain. Trimming left V 4 bases short and J 2 bases short, with 9 bases between. Germline CDR1 SGHTA, CDR2 FQGNSA. The CDR3 runs 15 residues.